Shown below are 23 T cell receptor beta chains from a single sample sequenced in a study of T cells in Graves' hyperthyroidism and ophthalmopathy. Researchers amplified the TCR beta CDR3 regions from RNA transcripts. During a first-round RT-PCR of the TCR CDR3, the HTBI primer set was used. TCRdb recomputed calls from the multiplex PCR reads with MiXCR, one row per CDR3 protein. Of 500,000 to 650,000 distinct CDR3 sequences detected, about 14% appear once; the ten largest clones hold roughly an eighth. The specimen was blood. The receptors derive from a woman between 50 and 59 years old with Graves' ophthalmopathy.

This clonotype came up a few times. J is TRBJ1-5 and V is TRBV28; D is uncertain. Germline CDR1 and CDR2: MDHEN and SYDVKM. V gave up 6 bases and J gave up 5 bases, with 14 bases separating them. The CDR3 runs 14 residues. The DNA for the CDR3 is TGTGCCAGCAGATGGAGTCCCCGGTATCAGCCCCAGCATTTT. Its translation is CASRWSPRYQPQHF.

The sample holds many counts of this clonotype. The V and J genes are TRBV7-2 and TRBJ2-1, with D perhaps assigned TRBD1 or TRBD2 (6 bases each). Germline CDR1 SGHTA, CDR2 FQGNSA. Trimming took off 1 base at V and 7 bases at J, with 14 bases between the two ends. This CDR3 is 15 amino acids long. The DNA of the CDR3 is TGTGCCAGCAGCTTAGATGGGGGGCGGAATAATGAGCAGTTCTTC. Protein product: CASSLDGGRNNEQFF. Combining the CDR3 with reference TRBV7-2 and TRBJ2-1 gives the whole variable domain GAGVSQSPSNKVTEKGKDVELRCDPISGHTALYWYRQSLGQGLEFLIYFQGNSAPDKSGLPSDRFSAERTGGSVSTLTIQRTQQEDSAVYLCASSLDGGRNNEQFFGPGTRLTVL.

This clonotype has a handful of counts. The genes are TRBV10-3 and TRBJ2-2; D is unclear. Germline CDR1 ENHRY, CDR2 SYGVKD. The CDR3 extends over 14 amino acids. V was trimmed by 9 bases and J by 3 bases, leaving 14 bases between them. The CDR3 DNA reads as TGTGCCATAGGACCCGGGTACGACACCGGGGAGCTGTTTTTT. Its translation: CAIGPGYDTGELFF.

This clonotype was counted at least ten times. This chain links TRBV27 with TRBJ2-1; 7 bases agree with TRBD1. The CDR3 extends over 15 amino acids. Germline trimming cut 6 bases from V and 0 bases from J; bases unmatched to any gene: 5. Germline loops: CDR1 MNHEY, CDR2 SMNVEV (reference sequence). CDR3 nucleotides: TGTGCCAGCAGGAAGACAGGGAGCTCCTACAATGAGCAGTTCTTC. Protein sequence: CASRKTGSSYNEQFF.

This clonotype was observed at least ten times. DNA of the CDR3: TGTGCCAGCAGTGAAGTGGGACAGGCTACGTTTTCCTACGAGCAGTACTTC. Protein sequence: CASSEVGQATFSYEQYF. The rearrangement links TRBV6-1 to TRBJ2-7, with 8 bases identical to TRBD1. After removal of 1 base from V and 1 base from J, the junction contained 9 bases not matched to a gene. The CDR3 totals 17 residues. Germline lookup yields CDR1 MNHNS and CDR2 SASEGT.

CDR3 in DNA: TGTGCCAGCAGTTACTTCGGGGAAAGCACAGATACGCAGTATTTT. This sequence encodes CASSYFGESTDTQYF. The chain combines TRBV6-2 or TRBV6-3 with TRBJ2-3, with D maybe TRBD2 (5 bases). CDR1 is MNHEY, CDR2 SVGEGT, per germline. This CDR3 comprises 15 residues. The V end was cut by 1 base, the J end by 0 bases, with 8 bases between.

This clonotype occurred many times. The chain employs TRBV5-5 and TRBJ1-2, with D tentatively TRBD1 (6 bases). V was trimmed by 7 bases and J by 7 bases, leaving 17 bases between them. The CDR3 runs 13 residues. Germline CDR1 and CDR2: SGHKS and YYEKEE (reference sequence). The CDR3 sequence: CASDYREFRGYTF. In DNA, the CDR3 is TGTGCCAGCGATTACAGGGAATTCCGTGGCTACACCTTC. The variable domain in full, completed from reference TRBV5-5 and TRBJ1-2, reads DAGVTQSPTHLIKTRGQQVTLRCSPISGHKSVSWYQQVLGQGPQFIFQYYEKEERGRGNFPDRFSARQFPNYSSELNVNALLLGDSALYLCASDYREFRGYTFGSGTRLTVV.

This clonotype was found a few times. The chain has TRBV19 and TRBJ2-2; no firm D call. The length of the CDR3 is 18 residues. Germline CDR1 reads LNHDA; CDR2 reads SQIVND (reference sequence). Trimming left V 5 bases short and J 1 base short, with 20 bases between. In nucleotides, the CDR3 is TGTGCCAGTAGTGTAACCCGGGTCCCTACCCAGAACACCGGGGAGCTGTTTTTT. Protein sequence: CASSVTRVPTQNTGELFF.

This chain joins TRBV20-1 and TRBJ2-2; D possibly corresponds to TRBD2 (6 bases). CDR3 length: 15 residues. From germline, CDR1 is DFQATT and CDR2 SNEGSKA (reference sequence). V lost 5 bases, J lost 5 bases, and 18 bases lay in between. The CDR3 DNA sequence: TGCAGTGCTCATAATGGGGGGAGACGTACCGGGGAGCTGTTTTTT. The encoded protein is CSAHNGGRRTGELFF.

The chain couples TRBV4-1 to TRBJ2-7; tentative D call: TRBD1 (5 bases). V was shortened by 2 bases and J by 5 bases, with 13 bases between the two germline ends. Germline V lookup: CDR1 MGHRA, CDR2 YSYEKL. This CDR3 region has 14 residues. CDR3 residues: CASSQWTIPNEQYF. CDR3 coding DNA: TGCGCCAGCAGCCAATGGACAATTCCTAACGAGCAGTACTTC.

This clonotype was counted at least ten times. CDR3 region: CASSLAPSSYEQYF. For the CDR3, the DNA is TGTGCCAGCAGCTTAGCCCCAAGCTCCTACGAGCAGTACTTC. The J gene is TRBJ2-7, the V gene TRBV7-8, with D unresolved. V was trimmed by 0 bases and J by 0 bases, leaving 6 bases between them. The CDR3 totals 14 residues. Germline CDR1 SGHVS, CDR2 FQNEAQ.

This clonotype occurred many times. This chain uses TRBV5-1 with TRBJ2-7; 11 nucleotides match TRBD2. Looked up from germline, CDR1 is SGHRS and CDR2 is YFSETQ. J lost 5 bases, V lost 7 bases, and 11 bases had no gene match. The CDR3 is 15 amino acids. The CDR3 protein is CASGPGLAEGDEQYF. The CDR3 DNA is TGCGCCAGCGGCCCGGGACTAGCGGAGGGGGACGAGCAGTACTTC.

This clonotype was counted at least ten times. The chain uses TRBV5-1 and TRBJ1-6; 10 bases align to TRBD1. This CDR3 region has 15 residues. The V segment lost 7 bases and the J segment 7 bases; nucleotides outside the gene matches: 8. Germline assignment: CDR1 SGHRS and CDR2 YFSETQ. The CDR3 here is CASRDRGPLNSPLHF. For the CDR3, the DNA is TGCGCCAGCCGGGACAGGGGACCTTTGAATTCACCCCTCCACTTT.

This clonotype was counted at least ten times. The rearrangement uses TRBV5-1 and TRBJ2-1; 7 positions agree with TRBD1. J lost 2 bases, V lost 4 bases, and 9 bases had no gene match. Germline V gene lookup returns CDR1 SGHRS and CDR2 YFSETQ. This CDR3 spans 16 amino acids. The CDR3 DNA is TGCGCCAGCAGCGGGCCGGGACAGACGACCTACAATGAGCAGTTCTTC. It is translated as CASSGPGQTTYNEQFF.

This clonotype was counted ten times or more. This rearrangement joins TRBV12-3 or TRBV12-4 to TRBJ2-2; D call uncertain. Trimming shortened V by 6 bases and J by 0 bases, and 14 bases separated the two germline ends. This CDR3 has 16 amino acids. CDR3 bases: TGTGCCAGCAGCCCCCGCCTACTGGCGAACACCGGGGAGCTGTTTTTT. Residues: CASSPRLLANTGELFF.

This chain joins TRBV18 and TRBJ2-5; D is uncertain. The germline V gene has CDR1 KGHSH and CDR2 LQKENI. This CDR3 has 14 residues. V was pared by 0 bases and J by 0 bases, with 5 bases between. The CDR3 region is CASSPPLYQETQYF. CDR3 in DNA: TGTGCCAGCTCACCACCGCTGTACCAAGAGACCCAGTACTTC.

The chain carries TRBV2 and TRBJ2-2, with D tentatively TRBD2 (5 bases). The CDR3 sequence is 13 residues long. Trimming pared 6 bases from V and 5 bases from J, leaving 10 bases between. Germline V gene lookup returns CDR1 SNHLY and CDR2 FYNNEI. Here the CDR3 DNA reads TGTGCCAGCAGCGAGGAGGCGACCGGGGAGCTGTTTTTT. It is translated as CASSEEATGELFF.

This clonotype occurred a few times. The chain has TRBV27 and TRBJ2-5, with 10 nucleotides matching TRBD2. The ends lost 2 bases at V and 4 bases at J; junction bases unmatched: 4. The germline CDR1 and CDR2 sequences are MNHEY and SMNVEV (reference sequence). This CDR3 region has 15 residues. The CDR3 here is CASSLSLAGVETQYF. The CDR3 bases are TGTGCCAGCAGTTTAAGTCTAGCGGGAGTAGAGACCCAGTACTTC.

The chain employs TRBV12-3 or TRBV12-4 and TRBJ2-1; D possibly matches TRBD1 or TRBD2 (5 bases each). Trimming took 6 bases from V and 11 from J, leaving 11 bases between them. The CDR3 sequence is 11 residues long. DNA for the CDR3: TGTGCCAGCAGCCCGGGACGGAAGCAGTTCTTC. Residues: CASSPGRKQFF.

In its sample, this clonotype was seen many times. The J gene is TRBJ1-2, the V gene TRBV28, with 8 bases identical to TRBD1. Trimming cost V 5 bases and J 4 bases; bases outside gene matches: 6. This CDR3 spans 14 amino acids. Germline lookup yields CDR1 MDHEN and CDR2 SYDVKM. CDR3 region: CASSPRQGRYGYTF. The CDR3 nucleotides read TGTGCCAGCAGTCCCAGACAGGGGCGCTATGGCTACACCTTC.

This clonotype has more than one count but fewer than ten. The CDR3 spells CASSYHGLIATNEKLFF. CDR3 DNA sequence: TGTGCCAGCAGTTACCATGGGCTCATTGCAACTAATGAAAAACTGTTTTTT. The V call is TRBV28, the J call TRBJ1-4; D is ambiguous. Looked up from germline, CDR1 is MDHEN and CDR2 is SYDVKM. The CDR3 consists of 17 residues. Deletions cut 4 bases from V and 0 bases from J, with 15 bases between. The entire variable domain, with the rest obtained from reference TRBV28 and TRBJ1-4, is as follows: DVKVTQSSRYLVKRTGEKVFLECVQDMDHENMFWYRQDPGLGLRLIYFSYDVKMKEKGDIPEGYSVSREKKERFSLILESASTNQTSMYLCASSYHGLIATNEKLFFGSGTQLSVL.

Many counts were recorded for this clonotype. This chain links TRBV2 with TRBJ1-5; 9 nucleotides agree with TRBD1. The CDR3 runs to 14 residues. V was pared by 4 bases and J by 6 bases, with 4 bases of the junction left unmatched. Per the germline V gene, CDR1 is SNHLY and CDR2 is FYNNEI. For the CDR3, the DNA is TGTGCCAGCAGTGTAACAGGGGGCCGTCAGCCCCAGCATTTT. It codes for CASSVTGGRQPQHF. Supplemented by reference TRBV2 and TRBJ1-5, the full variable domain reads EPEVTQTPSHQVTQMGQEVILRCVPISNHLYFYWYRQILGQKVEFLVSFYNNEISEKSEIFDDQFSVERPDGSNFTLKIRSTKLEDSAMYFCASSVTGGRQPQHFGDGTRLSIL.

V is TRBV9 and J is TRBJ1-1; no firm D call. Trimming left V 4 bases short and J 0 bases short, with 10 bases between. The CDR3 length is 14 residues. The germline CDR1 and CDR2 sequences are SGDLS and YYNGEE. Here the CDR3 DNA reads TGTGCCAGCAGCCCGGCTATCATGAACACTGAAGCTTTCTTT. Protein sequence: CASSPAIMNTEAFF.